This T cell receptor (beta chain) came from a study of shared clonotypes between healthy human individuals. In regard to this clone: The antigen is undetermined.

Study observations and caveats: Rarefaction indicated that sorted-subset sequencing remained incomplete although depth was large. The sharing of roughly 5% of naive CD4 clonotypes was seen across several donors.

This CDR3 spans 13 amino acids. The V end was cut by 5 bases, the J end by 4 bases, with 12 bases between. Per the germline V gene, CDR1 is MGHDK and CDR2 is SYGVNS. Assay execution took place at the deep level. Produced via immunoSEQ multiplex PCR; TCRdb's table is partial and in-frame only. Here the sample spans over 850,000 clones, roughly 74% being singletons. The specimen was memory CD4+ T cells from PBMCs. Subset reported: CD45RA-negative fraction. The rearrangement uses TRBV25-1 and TRBJ2-7; possible D gene TRBD1, 5 bases. This clonotype originated in a man aged 18-30 years in good health. Some clones in this sample may be carry-over from other donors' samples. Written as DNA, the CDR3 is TGTGCCAGCAGTTTAGGGGCATCTTACGAGCAGTACTTC. As protein: CASSLGASYEQYF.